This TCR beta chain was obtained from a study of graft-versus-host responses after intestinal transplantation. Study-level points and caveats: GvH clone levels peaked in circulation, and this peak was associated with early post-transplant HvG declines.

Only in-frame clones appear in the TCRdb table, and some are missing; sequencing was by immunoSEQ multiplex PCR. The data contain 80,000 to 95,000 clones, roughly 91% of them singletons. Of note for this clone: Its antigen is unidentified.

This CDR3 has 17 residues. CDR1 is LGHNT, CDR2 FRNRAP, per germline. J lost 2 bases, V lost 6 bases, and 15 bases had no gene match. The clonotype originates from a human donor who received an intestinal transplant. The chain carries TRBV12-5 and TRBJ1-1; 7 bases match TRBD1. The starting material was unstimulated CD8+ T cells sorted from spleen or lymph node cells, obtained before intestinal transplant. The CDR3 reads CASGTPTGEPFNTEAFF. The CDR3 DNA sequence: TGTGCTAGTGGAACCCCCACAGGGGAACCCTTTAACACTGAAGCTTTCTTT.